Following are 26 T cell receptor beta chains from one sample sequenced in a study of blood T cell repertoires in COVID-19. The protocol was immunoSEQ multiplex PCR, while the TCRdb copy is restricted to in-frame clones and leaves out a portion. The data show roughly 500,000 clones, with 89% seen just once and around 0.92% held by the top ten. Specimen: peripheral blood. The receptors here all came from a man between 18 and 29 years old with COVID-19, enrolled during active disease.

The rearrangement links TRBV2 to TRBJ2-1; D gene unclear. V was trimmed by 3 bases and J by 5 bases, leaving 5 bases between them. There are 12 residues in the CDR3. Germline lookup yields CDR1 SNHLY and CDR2 FYNNEI. CDR3 DNA sequence: TGTGCCAGCAGTGACCTCGACAATGAGCAGTTCTTC. It translates to CASSDLDNEQFF.

The V and J genes are TRBV9 and TRBJ2-3, with 8 bases fitting TRBD2. CDR1 is SGDLS, CDR2 YYNGEE, per germline. CDR3 length equals 17 residues. V trimming: 3 bases; J trimming: 3 bases; junction bases outside the gene matches: 12. CDR3 in amino acids: CASSARGGRTQTDTQYF. The CDR3 DNA sequence: TGTGCCAGCAGCGCCCGCGGCGGGAGGACCCAGACAGATACGCAGTATTTT.

This clone has just one count. This sequence joins TRBV5-1 and TRBJ1-2, with 7 positions matching TRBD1. The germline V gene has CDR1 SGHRS and CDR2 YFSETQ. CDR3 size: 14 residues. Trimming at V came to 3 bases and at J to 4 bases, leaving 6 bases not matched to a gene. The chain's CDR3 is CASSSGDRSYGYTF. The DNA of the CDR3 is TGCGCCAGCAGCTCGGGGGACAGAAGCTATGGCTACACCTTC.

The rearrangement uses TRBV9 and TRBJ2-1; 10 nucleotides match TRBD2. The CDR3 has 15 amino acids. V gave up 0 bases and J gave up 10 bases; unmatched junction bases: 7. Germline assignment: CDR1 SGDLS and CDR2 YYNGEE. CDR3 nucleotides: TGTGCCAGCAGCGTAGCGACTAGCGGGCGACTAGAGCAGTTCTTC. Protein product: CASSVATSGRLEQFF.

The J gene is TRBJ1-5, the V gene TRBV6-5, with D possibly matching TRBD1 (5 bases). The CDR3 is 15 amino acids. Germline V gene sequence: CDR1 MNHEY, CDR2 SVGAGI. Trimming stripped 6 bases from V and 0 bases from J, with 12 bases between. The CDR3 DNA reads TGTGCCAGCAGGCGACAGCCTTATAGCAATCAGCCCCAGCATTTT. This gives the protein CASRRQPYSNQPQHF.

The chain links TRBV4-1 to TRBJ2-7; D is unresolved. Germline loops: CDR1 MGHRA, CDR2 YSYEKL. The CDR3 contains 13 residues. V lost 0 bases and J lost 7, with 10 bases in between. The CDR3 loop is CASSQESWAEQYF. The DNA for the CDR3 is TGCGCCAGCAGCCAAGAATCCTGGGCAGAGCAGTACTTC.

In DNA, the CDR3 is TGTGCCAGCAGTTTATTTCCGGCTAACTATGGCTACACCTTC. It is translated as CASSLFPANYGYTF. The chain carries TRBV27 and TRBJ1-2; D is ambiguous. Germline assignment: CDR1 MNHEY and CDR2 SMNVEV (reference sequence). This CDR3 comprises 14 residues. Trimming pared 1 base from V and 0 bases from J, leaving 6 bases between.

The genes are TRBV27 and TRBJ1-2; D might be TRBD1 (5 bases). V shed 5 bases and J shed 9 bases, with 19 bases lying between them. Germline CDR1 reads MNHEY; CDR2 reads SMNVEV (reference sequence). The CDR3 sequence is 14 residues long. CDR3 coding DNA: TGTGCCAGCAGTAGAATGGCCCAGTCAGGGAGCTACACCTTC. It yields the protein CASSRMAQSGSYTF.

The chain couples TRBV7-6 to TRBJ2-7; D uncertain. In germline, CDR1 is SGHVS, CDR2 FNYEAQ. Between the trimmed V and J ends, which lost 2 bases and 3 bases, there was a span of 14 bases. The CDR3 is 15 amino acids. The CDR3 coding sequence is TGTGCCAGCAGCTTAACCCCTAACCCCAACTACGAGCAGTACTTC. It translates to CASSLTPNPNYEQYF.

The genes are TRBV5-6 and TRBJ2-7; 10 nucleotides agree with TRBD2. V gave up 4 bases and J gave up 2 bases; unmatched junction bases: 6. CDR1 and CDR2 from the germline V gene are SGHDT and YYEEEE. The CDR3 spans 15 residues. Here the CDR3 reads CASSLRTSGAYEQYF. The CDR3 DNA is TGTGCCAGCAGCCTCCGGACTAGCGGAGCCTACGAGCAGTACTTC.

V is TRBV6-5 and J is TRBJ2-2; 8 nucleotides match TRBD2. Germline V CDR1 and CDR2: MNHEY, SVGAGI. Germline trimming cut 4 bases from V and 4 bases from J; bases unmatched to any gene: 5. The CDR3 contains 15 residues. The CDR3 nucleotides read TGTGCCAGCAGTTCTCAGCGGGAGAGCACCGGGGAGCTGTTTTTT. This translates into CASSSQRESTGELFF.

The chain recombines TRBV9 with TRBJ2-3; unclear D gene. The CDR3 runs to 13 residues. Deletions cut 4 bases from V and 4 bases from J, with 10 bases between. The V gene's germline CDR1 is SGDLS and CDR2 YYNGEE. Written as DNA, the CDR3 is TGTGCCAGCAGCCTTTTACTTTCAGATACGCAGTATTTT. It is translated as CASSLLLSDTQYF.

The chain carries TRBV10-1 and TRBJ2-1, with 10 nucleotides matching TRBD2. The CDR3 has 16 residues. Trimming at V came to 0 bases and at J to 4 bases, leaving 3 bases not matched to a gene. Germline assignment: CDR1 WNHNN and CDR2 SYGVQD (reference sequence). CDR3: CASSESRAGGYNEQFF. The CDR3 coding sequence is TGCGCCAGCAGTGAGTCGCGAGCGGGAGGGTACAATGAGCAGTTCTTC.

V usage is TRBV7-9 and J usage is TRBJ2-5, with 7 bases that match TRBD2. Looked up from germline, CDR1 is SEHNR and CDR2 is FQNEAQ (reference sequence). The V gene end was trimmed by 6 bases and the J gene end by 0 bases; junction bases not matched to a gene: 7. The CDR3 is 15 amino acids. The CDR3 nucleotides read TGTGCCAGCAGTAGGCCAAGCGGGGACCAAGAGACCCAGTACTTC. Its protein is CASSRPSGDQETQYF.

The rearrangement joins TRBV19 to TRBJ2-6, with D maybe TRBD1 (6 bases). CDR3 size: 18 residues. The germline CDR1 and CDR2 sequences are LNHDA and SQIVND (reference sequence). Trimming stripped 3 bases from V and 3 bases from J, with 18 bases between. CDR3: CASSIAGVMRNGANVLTF. CDR3 DNA sequence: TGTGCCAGTAGTATTGCAGGGGTAATGAGGAATGGGGCCAACGTCCTGACTTTC. The whole variable domain, remainder taken from reference TRBV19 and TRBJ2-6, is DGGITQSPKYLFRKEGQNVTLSCEQNLNHDAMYWYRQDPGQGLRLIYYSQIVNDFQKGDIAEGYSVSREKKESFPLTVTSAQKNPTAFYLCASSIAGVMRNGANVLTFGAGSRLTVL.

The chain employs TRBV5-4 and TRBJ2-3; TRBD1 is a possible D gene (6 bases). The CDR3 sequence is 13 residues long. V was clipped by 2 bases and J by 4 bases, with 8 bases between them. The germline V gene encodes CDR1 SGHNT and CDR2 YYREEE (reference sequence). Here the CDR3 DNA reads TGTGCCAGCAGCTTAAACAGGGCAGATACGCAGTATTTT. Translated: CASSLNRADTQYF.

The chain couples TRBV30 to TRBJ1-6, with D possibly TRBD1 on 6 matching bases. The CDR3 loop spans 16 amino acids. V lost 5 bases and J lost 7, with 21 bases in between. CDR1 and CDR2 from the germline V gene are GTSNPN and SVGIG (reference sequence). The CDR3 is CAWGPRDIGLNSPLHF. In DNA form, the CDR3 reads TGTGCCTGGGGCCCCCGGGACATCGGCCTAAATTCACCCCTCCACTTT. The full variable domain, rest sourced from reference TRBV30 and TRBJ1-6, is SQTIHQWPATLVQPVGSPLSLECTVEGTSNPNLYWYRQAAGRGLQLLFYSVGIGQISSEVPQNLSASRPQDRQFILSSKKLLLSDSGFYLCAWGPRDIGLNSPLHFGNGTRLTVT.

The chain uses TRBV2 and TRBJ2-3; 7 bases match TRBD2. Unmatched junction bases numbered 3, after V lost 2 bases and J lost 10 bases. CDR1 is SNHLY, CDR2 FYNNEI, per germline. The CDR3 extends over 12 amino acids. The CDR3 DNA follows: TGTGCCAGCAGTGAAAGGACTAGTGCGCAGTATTTT. Translation gives CASSERTSAQYF.

The rearrangement joins TRBV10-3 to TRBJ2-7; 9 bases agree with TRBD1. After removal of 5 bases from V and 3 bases from J, the junction contained 8 bases not matched to a gene. Per the germline V gene, CDR1 is ENHRY and CDR2 is SYGVKD. This CDR3 comprises 15 residues. As DNA, the CDR3 is TGTGCCATCAGTCCCGGGACAGGGATGATCTACGAGCAGTACTTC. Translated: CAISPGTGMIYEQYF.

Concerning this clone: Other DNA sequences in this specimen translate into the identical CDR3. The chain joins TRBV24-1 to TRBJ2-3; 8 nucleotides agree with TRBD2. V lost 5 bases to trimming and J lost 0 bases; unmatched junction nucleotides: 0. The germline gives CDR1 KGHDR, CDR2 SFDVKD. This CDR3 is 14 amino acids long. CDR3 DNA sequence: TGTGCCACCAGTGCTAGCGGGAGCACAGATACGCAGTATTTT. It codes for CATSASGSTDTQYF.

The chain has TRBV3-1 (or the pseudogene TRBV3-2) and TRBJ1-1; D is undetermined. Deletions cut 0 bases from V and 0 bases from J, with 8 bases between. The germline V gene has CDR1 LGHDT and CDR2 YNNKEL (reference sequence). CDR3 length: 15 residues. The CDR3 DNA reads as TGTGCCAGCAGCCAAGATGTCCCCATGAACACTGAAGCTTTCTTT. Translating it yields CASSQDVPMNTEAFF.

J is TRBJ2-1 and V is TRBV18; 10 bases map to TRBD2. Trimming took 0 bases from V and 9 from J; bases not matched to a gene: 5. The CDR3 runs 15 residues. The germline CDR1 and CDR2 sequences are KGHSH and LQKENI. The CDR3 sequence: CASSPPAGGQSEQFF. As DNA, the CDR3 is TGTGCCAGCTCACCACCAGCGGGGGGGCAAAGTGAGCAGTTCTTC.

V usage is TRBV7-9 and J usage is TRBJ2-7, with a tentative D call TRBD1 (6 bases). CDR1 SEHNR and CDR2 FQNEAQ come from the germline V gene (reference sequence). This CDR3 is built from 15 residues. Trimming took off 1 base at V and 5 bases at J, with 15 bases between the two ends. Here the CDR3 reads CASSLGVGRGDEQYF. The CDR3 DNA is TGTGCCAGCAGCTTAGGGGTTGGCAGGGGCGACGAGCAGTACTTC.

The J gene is TRBJ2-1, the V gene TRBV2, with TRBD2 identical over 10 bases. From germline, CDR1 is SNHLY and CDR2 FYNNEI. CDR3 length equals 14 residues. Trimming removed 6 bases from V and 8 bases from J; junction bases left unmatched: 7. CDR3 amino acids: CASRPGLATYEQFF. CDR3 coding DNA: TGTGCCAGCAGACCGGGACTAGCGACGTATGAGCAGTTCTTC. Together with reference TRBV2 and TRBJ2-1, the CDR3 gives the full variable domain: EPEVTQTPSHQVTQMGQEVILRCVPISNHLYFYWYRQILGQKVEFLVSFYNNEISEKSEIFDDQFSVERPDGSNFTLKIRSTKLEDSAMYFCASRPGLATYEQFFGPGTRLTVL.

The chain carries TRBV9 and TRBJ2-3; 10 nucleotides line up with TRBD2. V shed 0 bases and J 4 bases; nucleotides not matched to a gene: 8. Per the germline V gene, CDR1 is SGDLS and CDR2 is YYNGEE. CDR3 size: 17 residues. The DNA of the CDR3 is TGTGCCAGCAGCGTAGCTACGGTAGCGGGGGGTCCAGATACGCAGTATTTT. Residues: CASSVATVAGGPDTQYF.

J is TRBJ2-7 and V is TRBV11-2, with 12 bases that match TRBD2. CDR1 SGHAT and CDR2 FQNNGV come from the germline V gene. V was pared by 5 bases and J by 4 bases, with 9 bases of the junction left unmatched. The CDR3 is 16 residues long. The CDR3 nucleotides are TGTGCCAGCAGCCGACTAGCGGGAGCCCGGGGGTACGAGCAGTACTTC. This codes for CASSRLAGARGYEQYF.